This TCR beta chain was found in a study of T cell responses to AZD1222 COVID-19 vaccine. Study-wide background: Pooling covered second doses at about 4 or about 12 weeks. Notes on the study in general: The donor cohort was predominantly white British with a female majority, and clonal diversity may have been underestimated. The repertoires were collected only after the peak T cell response.

CDR3 length: 13 amino acids. Germline CDR1 SGHVS, CDR2 FQNEAQ. Trimming took off 0 bases at V and 8 bases at J, with 10 bases between the two ends. This clone was seen only a few times. As yet, its antigen is unknown. Sequencing used immunoSEQ multiplex PCR; TCRdb keeps in-frame clones, though not all of them. Of fewer than 100,000 clones in the sample, 85% to 95% were seen once. This chain connects TRBV7-8 to TRBJ1-1; D call uncertain. This clonotype originated in an adult in good health. Source: peripheral blood, taken on day 0 of AZD1222 vaccination. The DNA for the CDR3 is TGTGCCAGCAGCTTAGCGCGGCAGCGAGAAGCTTTCTTT. It translates to CASSLARQREAFF. Based on the CDR3 plus reference TRBV7-8 and TRBJ1-1, the full variable domain is GAGVSQSPRYKVAKRGQDVALRCDPISGHVSLFWYQQALGQGPEFLTYFQNEAQLDKSGLPSDRFFAERPEGSVSTLKIQRTQQEDSAVYLCASSLARQREAFFGQGTRLTVV.